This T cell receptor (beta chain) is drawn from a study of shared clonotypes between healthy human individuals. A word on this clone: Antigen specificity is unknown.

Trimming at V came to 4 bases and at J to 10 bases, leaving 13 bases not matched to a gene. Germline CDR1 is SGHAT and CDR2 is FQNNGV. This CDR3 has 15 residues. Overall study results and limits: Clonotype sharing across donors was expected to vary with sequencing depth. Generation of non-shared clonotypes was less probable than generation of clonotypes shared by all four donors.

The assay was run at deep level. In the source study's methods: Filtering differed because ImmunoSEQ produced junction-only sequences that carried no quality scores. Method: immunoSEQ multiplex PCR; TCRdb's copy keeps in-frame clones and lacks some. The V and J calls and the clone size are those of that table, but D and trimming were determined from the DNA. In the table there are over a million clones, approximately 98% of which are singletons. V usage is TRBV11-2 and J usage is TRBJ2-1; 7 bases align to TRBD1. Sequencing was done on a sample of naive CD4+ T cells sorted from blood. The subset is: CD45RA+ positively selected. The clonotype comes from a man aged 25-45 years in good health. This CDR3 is CASSSLTGTGGEQFF. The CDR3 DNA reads TGTGCCAGCAGCTCCTTGACAGGGACGGGTGGCGAGCAGTTCTTC.